This T cell receptor (beta chain) appears in the sequencing data of a study of monozygotic twins with inflammatory bowel disease. Points on this clonotype: Antigen: not known.

The CDR3 has 16 residues. CDR1 is SGHRS and CDR2 is YFSETQ in the germline V gene. Study-wide findings and caveats: Healthy twins showed more clonotype sharing with others than IBD patients, especially patients with disease activity. The authors note that differing immunosuppressive treatments may have added variability to patient repertoires.

Total RNA amounting to about 4,000 ng went into each TCR library. Through template switching, UMIs that included a 6-nucleotide sample barcode were added. TCRdb reprocessed the 5' RACE reads, with one entry per CDR3 protein and no DNA. The sample totals a few hundred thousand distinct CDR3 sequences. Sequenced: blood. The sequence was collected from a human donor with ulcerative colitis or Crohn's disease, or a healthy co-twin of an affected twin (not recorded which). The genes are TRBV5-1 and TRBJ1-1; TCRdb proposes TRBD1, but this gene call is untestable without DNA. The CDR3 spells CASSYYSGLMNTEAFF.